These 18 T cell receptor beta chains came from one sample sequenced in a study of beta chain features in type 1 diabetes. Whole-study results and caveats: Among all four CD4+ subsets, Type 1 diabetes patients had TCRB CDR3s that were moderately but significantly shorter.

cDNA synthesis used the whole RNA isolate, giving expressed TCRB sequences. Repertoires were generated with immunoSEQ multiplex PCR, while TCRdb's copy carries only in-frame clones and drops some. The sample has more than 250,000 clones, approximately 16% seen once; the top ten hold 0.015%. Their target antigens are unknown. The specimen sequenced was naive CD4+ T cells from blood. The receptor source for this set is a man between 18 and 35 years old with type 1 diabetes.

The chain recombines TRBV27 with TRBJ2-5; D remains unclear. Germline V CDR1 and CDR2: MNHEY, SMNVEV (reference sequence). CDR3 length: 14 amino acids. Trimming removed 3 bases from V and 2 bases from J, with 10 bases in between. The CDR3 spells CASSFLATQETQYF. The CDR3 DNA is TGTGCCAGCAGTTTCCTCGCAACTCAAGAGACCCAGTACTTC.

J is TRBJ1-5 and V is TRBV2; 8 bases are shared with TRBD1. This CDR3 has 15 residues. The trim removed 6 bases at V and 1 base at J, leaving 5 bases unmatched. Looked up from germline, CDR1 is SNHLY and CDR2 is FYNNEI. The CDR3 here is CASSPQGASNQPQHF. The CDR3 nucleotides read TGTGCCAGCAGCCCGCAGGGGGCAAGCAATCAGCCCCAGCATTTT.

The gene calls are TRBV29-1 and TRBJ2-7; tentatively, D is TRBD2 (6 bases). The germline CDR1 and CDR2 sequences are SQVTM and ANQGSEA. Trimming took off 4 bases at V and 5 bases at J, with 12 bases between the two ends. This CDR3 is built from 12 residues. As DNA, the CDR3 is TGCAGCGTTGGGGAGGCGGTCGACGAGCAGTACTTC. As protein: CSVGEAVDEQYF.

This clone appeared a few times. The CDR3 sequence is CASSLAPNEQYF. In DNA, the CDR3 is TGTGCCAGCAGTTTAGCCCCTAACGAGCAGTACTTC. This chain uses TRBV28 with TRBJ2-7; D unclear. Trimming pared 2 bases from V and 5 bases from J, leaving 7 bases between. Germline V gene lookup returns CDR1 MDHEN and CDR2 SYDVKM. The CDR3 is made up of 12 amino acids.

This clone was observed a handful of times. The chain links TRBV5-4 to TRBJ2-3, with 7 positions matching TRBD2. The CDR3 spans 18 residues. V lost 4 bases to trimming and J lost 2 bases; unmatched junction nucleotides: 16. Germline CDR1 is SGHNT and CDR2 is YYREEE (reference sequence). The CDR3 is CASSKTLGLGSFTDTQYF. The DNA for the CDR3 is TGTGCCAGCAGCAAGACACTCGGACTAGGGAGTTTCACAGATACGCAGTATTTT. Filled out from reference TRBV5-4 and TRBJ2-3, the complete variable domain reads ETGVTQSPTHLIKTRGQQVTLRCSSQSGHNTVSWYQQALGQGPQFIFQYYREEENGRGNFPPRFSGLQFPNYSSELNVNALELDDSALYLCASSKTLGLGSFTDTQYFGPGTRLTVL.

This chain's CDR3 is CASSLEGGMKTQYF. The CDR3 DNA reads as TGTGCCAGCAGCTTGGAGGGAGGGATGAAGACCCAGTACTTC. The chain joins TRBV5-4 to TRBJ2-5; 7 bases line up with TRBD2. The V segment lost 0 bases and the J segment 6 bases; nucleotides outside the gene matches: 5. Germline-derived CDR1 and CDR2 are SGHNT and YYREEE (reference sequence). The CDR3 covers 14 residues.

The V call is TRBV28, the J call TRBJ1-1; 8 bases are a match to TRBD1. V lost 4 bases to trimming and J lost 5 bases; unmatched junction nucleotides: 3. The CDR3 is made up of 13 amino acids. In germline, CDR1 is MDHEN, CDR2 SYDVKM. The CDR3 loop reads CASSSTGGTEAFF. The CDR3 DNA reads TGTGCCAGCAGTTCCACAGGGGGAACTGAAGCTTTCTTT.

In this sample, this clone turned up a few times. This chain uses TRBV28 with TRBJ2-7; 10 nucleotides align to TRBD2. V was pared by 2 bases and J by 6 bases, with 7 bases of the junction left unmatched. The CDR3 loop spans 15 amino acids. Germline V gene lookup returns CDR1 MDHEN and CDR2 SYDVKM. The CDR3 protein is CASSLIVAGGGEQYF. Written as DNA, the CDR3 is TGTGCCAGCAGTTTAATAGTAGCGGGGGGCGGCGAGCAGTACTTC. Based on the CDR3 plus reference TRBV28 and TRBJ2-7, the full variable domain is DVKVTQSSRYLVKRTGEKVFLECVQDMDHENMFWYRQDPGLGLRLIYFSYDVKMKEKGDIPEGYSVSREKKERFSLILESASTNQTSMYLCASSLIVAGGGEQYFGPGTRLTVT.

The table lists this clone with a few counts. The chain couples TRBV28 to TRBJ1-2; 8 nucleotides align to TRBD1. The CDR3 runs to 18 residues. Per germline, CDR1 MDHEN and CDR2 SYDVKM. J lost 8 bases, V lost 2 bases, and 19 bases had no gene match. CDR3 in DNA: TGTGCCAGCAGTTTAACCATCTCGGCGTGGCAGGGGGCGTACGGCTACACCTTC. Translation gives CASSLTISAWQGAYGYTF.

J is TRBJ2-1 and V is TRBV4-2; D remains unclear. Germline lookup yields CDR1 LGHNA and CDR2 YNFKEQ. V shed 0 bases and J shed 9 bases, with 12 bases lying between them. There are 14 residues in the CDR3. The CDR3 here is CASSQDLSVPEQFF. CDR3 sequence (DNA): TGTGCCAGCAGCCAAGACCTGAGCGTCCCTGAGCAGTTCTTC.

This clone was counted only a few times. The rearrangement links TRBV11-2 to TRBJ2-1; D may be TRBD1 (6 bases). V was shortened by 5 bases and J by 5 bases, with 13 bases between the two germline ends. The CDR3 is 14 amino acids. Germline V lookup: CDR1 SGHAT, CDR2 FQNNGV. The DNA of the CDR3 is TGTGCCAGCAGCATTACAGGGTTCCACAATGAGCAGTTCTTC. Encoded protein: CASSITGFHNEQFF. The whole variable domain, filled in from reference TRBV11-2 and TRBJ2-1, reads EAGVAQSPRYKIIEKRQSVAFWCNPISGHATLYWYQQILGQGPKLLIQFQNNGVVDDSQLPKDRFSAERLKGVDSTLKIQPAKLEDSAVYLCASSITGFHNEQFFGPGTRLTVL.

The chain carries TRBV6-6 and TRBJ2-3; the match to TRBD2 covers 11 bases. Germline lookup yields CDR1 MNHNY and CDR2 SVGAGI (reference sequence). This CDR3 comprises 15 residues. The ends lost 7 bases at V and 5 bases at J; junction bases unmatched: 8. The CDR3 sequence is CASKVLAGAGDTQYF. CDR3 coding DNA: TGTGCCAGCAAGGTACTAGCGGGGGCCGGAGATACGCAGTATTTT.

In this sample, this clone turned up a few times. One end of the junction is discordant with germline, which a read error may explain. The J gene is TRBJ2-4, the V gene TRBV9; TRBD2 is a possible D gene (6 bases). Germline CDR1 SGDLS, CDR2 YYNGEE. The CDR3 sequence is 15 residues long. The CDR3 spells CASSVAPTSKDIQYF. The CDR3 DNA follows: TGTGCCAGCAGCGTAGCCCCAACTAGCAAAGACATTCAGTACTTC.

V usage is TRBV9 and J usage is TRBJ2-2, with 12 bases matching TRBD2. The V segment lost 1 base and the J segment 4 bases; nucleotides outside the gene matches: 2. Germline CDR1 reads SGDLS; CDR2 reads YYNGEE. This CDR3 region has 16 residues. CDR3 region: CASSVLAGGSTGELFF. The CDR3 bases are TGTGCCAGCAGCGTACTAGCGGGGGGGAGCACCGGGGAGCTGTTTTTT.

This clone was seen a few times. This chain connects TRBV2 to TRBJ1-2; 7 bases agree with TRBD1. The germline V gene encodes CDR1 SNHLY and CDR2 FYNNEI. The V and J ends lost 5 bases and 0 bases, in that order; junction bases with no gene match: 3. The CDR3 runs to 14 residues. The CDR3 spells CASSWDSSNYGYTF. The CDR3 DNA reads TGTGCCAGCAGTTGGGACAGCTCTAACTATGGCTACACCTTC.

This chain joins TRBV19 and TRBJ1-2; the D is unclear. Germline V CDR1 and CDR2: LNHDA, SQIVND (reference sequence). The CDR3 has 14 amino acids. Trimming took off 1 base at V and 4 bases at J, with 10 bases between the two ends. The DNA for the CDR3 is TGTGCCAGTAGTATAGGTGCAGGACTCTATGGCTACACCTTC. This encodes CASSIGAGLYGYTF.

The chain joins TRBV5-1 to TRBJ2-7; 9 nucleotides match TRBD1. The CDR3 runs to 14 residues. Germline CDR1 reads SGHRS; CDR2 reads YFSETQ. V lost 4 bases, J lost 6 bases, and 8 bases stayed unmatched. CDR3 sequence reads: CASSRGQGLSEQYF. The DNA of the CDR3 is TGCGCCAGCAGCAGGGGACAGGGTCTGAGCGAGCAGTACTTC.

This clone was detected only a few times. The V and J genes are TRBV9 and TRBJ2-1, with D tentatively TRBD2 (7 bases). The V gene's germline CDR1 is SGDLS and CDR2 YYNGEE. Deletions cut 1 base from V and 4 bases from J, with 12 bases between. The CDR3 covers 15 residues. The CDR3 reads CASSVLSGTYNEQFF. The CDR3 coding sequence is TGTGCCAGCAGCGTACTCAGCGGGACATACAATGAGCAGTTCTTC.